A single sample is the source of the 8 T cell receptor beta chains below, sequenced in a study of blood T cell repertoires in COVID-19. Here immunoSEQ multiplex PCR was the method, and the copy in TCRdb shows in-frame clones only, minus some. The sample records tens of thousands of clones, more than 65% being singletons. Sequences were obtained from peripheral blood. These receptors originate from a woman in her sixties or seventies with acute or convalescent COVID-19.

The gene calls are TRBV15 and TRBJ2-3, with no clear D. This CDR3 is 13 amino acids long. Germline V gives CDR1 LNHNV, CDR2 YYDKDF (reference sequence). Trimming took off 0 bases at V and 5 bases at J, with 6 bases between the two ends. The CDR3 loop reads CATSRDVRDTQYF. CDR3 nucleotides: TGTGCCACCAGCAGAGATGTGCGAGATACGCAGTATTTT.

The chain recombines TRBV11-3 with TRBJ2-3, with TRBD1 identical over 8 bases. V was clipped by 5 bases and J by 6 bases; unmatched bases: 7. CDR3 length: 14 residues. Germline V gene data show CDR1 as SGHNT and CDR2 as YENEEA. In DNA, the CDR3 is TGTGCCAGCAGCCCGCGGACAGGGTCGGATACGCAGTATTTT. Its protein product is CASSPRTGSDTQYF. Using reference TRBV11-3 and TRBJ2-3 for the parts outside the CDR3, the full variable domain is EAGVVQSPRYKIIEKKQPVAFWCNPISGHNTLYWYLQNLGQGPELLIRYENEEAVDDSQLPKDRFSAERLKGVDSTLKIQPAELGDSAVYLCASSPRTGSDTQYFGPGTRLTVL.

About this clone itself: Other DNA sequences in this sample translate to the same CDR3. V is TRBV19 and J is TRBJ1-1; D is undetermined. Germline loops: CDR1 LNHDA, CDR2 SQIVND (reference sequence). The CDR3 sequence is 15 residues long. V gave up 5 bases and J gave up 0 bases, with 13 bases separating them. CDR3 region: CASSPRRGLNTEAFF. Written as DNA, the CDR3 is TGTGCCAGTAGTCCTAGGCGGGGTCTGAACACTGAAGCTTTCTTT.

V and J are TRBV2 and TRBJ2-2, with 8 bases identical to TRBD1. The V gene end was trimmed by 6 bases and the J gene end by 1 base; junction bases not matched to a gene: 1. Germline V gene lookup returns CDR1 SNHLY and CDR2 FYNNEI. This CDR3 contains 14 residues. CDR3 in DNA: TGTGCCAGCAGAGGACAGGGGAACACCGGGGAGCTGTTTTTT. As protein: CASRGQGNTGELFF.

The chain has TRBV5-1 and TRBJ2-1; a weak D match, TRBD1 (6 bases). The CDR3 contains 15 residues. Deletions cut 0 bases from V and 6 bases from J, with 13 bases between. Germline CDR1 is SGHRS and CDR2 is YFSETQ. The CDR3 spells CASSLGPGASNEQFF. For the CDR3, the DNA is TGCGCCAGCAGCTTGGGTCCAGGGGCGAGCAATGAGCAGTTCTTC.

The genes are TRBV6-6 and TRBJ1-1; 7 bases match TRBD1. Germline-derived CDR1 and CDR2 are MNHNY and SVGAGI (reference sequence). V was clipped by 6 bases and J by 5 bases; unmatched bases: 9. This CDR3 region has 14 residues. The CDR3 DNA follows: TGTGCCAGCAGCCTTAGACAGGGCGCGACTGAAGCTTTCTTT. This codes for CASSLRQGATEAFF.

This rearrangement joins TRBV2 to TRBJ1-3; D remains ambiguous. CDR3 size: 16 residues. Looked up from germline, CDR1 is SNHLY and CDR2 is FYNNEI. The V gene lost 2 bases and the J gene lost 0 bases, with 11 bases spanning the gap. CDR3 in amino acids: CASSETAGRSGNTIYF. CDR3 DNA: TGTGCCAGCAGTGAAACGGCAGGTCGCTCTGGAAACACCATATATTTT.

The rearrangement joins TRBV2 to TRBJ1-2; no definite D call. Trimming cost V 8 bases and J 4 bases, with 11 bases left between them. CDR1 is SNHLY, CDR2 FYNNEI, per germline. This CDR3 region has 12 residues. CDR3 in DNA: TGTGCCAGCCGCCCACCGGGCTATGGCTACACCTTC. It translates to CASRPPGYGYTF.